Listed below are T cell receptor beta chains from one sample, sequenced in a study of identical twins. TCRdb re-called the 5' RACE reads with MiXCR, one entry per CDR3 protein. Among fewer than 550,000 distinct CDR3 sequences listed, roughly 15% were seen once. The data were also submitted as part of a second study, on yellow fever vaccine responses in identical twins.

The specimen was CD4+ T cells sorted from blood. The receptors were gathered from a woman aged 18-29 years in good health. The CDR3 runs from the conserved cysteine through the conserved F or W. A D gene is named only where the DNA matches it firmly. Rows may omit the clone size; those that give it use once, few, many or a size class.

clone_size	d_call	v_call	j_call	cdr3_nt	cdr3_aa
-	TRBD2	TRBV12-3/TRBV12-4	TRBJ2-3	TGTGCCAGCGTACTAGCGGATTTCTCGACAGATACGCAGTATTTT	CASVLADFSTDTQYF
few	TRBD2	TRBV7-8	TRBJ2-1	TGTGCCAGCAGCTCCTCTGGCGGGGGGGCAGGCAATGAGCAGTTCTTC	CASSSSGGGAGNEQFF
-	TRBD2	TRBV10-3	TRBJ2-1	TGTGCCATCAGTGCCACCGGGACTAGCGCCTACAATGAGCAGTTCTTC	CAISATGTSAYNEQFF
many	TRBD2	TRBV7-8	TRBJ2-1	TGTGCCAGCTTAACGATGGGACTAGCGGGAGATGGGGACAATGAGCAGTTCTTC	CASLTMGLAGDGDNEQFF
-	TRBD2	TRBV18	TRBJ2-7	TGTGCCAGCTCACCACGGTCCAGCGGGAAAGAAGAGCAGTACTTC	CASSPRSSGKEEQYF
-	-	TRBV7-9	TRBJ2-1	TGTGCCAGCAGCTTAGTGTCCCTTTTACTTTACAATGAGCAGTTCTTC	CASSLVSLLLYNEQFF
-	TRBD2	TRBV7-2	TRBJ2-5	TGTGCCAGCAGCTTAGGAGGCGGGAGGTACCAAGAGACCCAGTACTTC	CASSLGGGRYQETQYF
few	-	TRBV29-1	TRBJ2-2	TGCAGCGTCGAAGAGAGCACCGGGGAGCTGTTTTTT	CSVEESTGELFF
-	-	TRBV20-1	TRBJ1-1	TGCAGTGCTAAGTCCGGGGGGCGAGACACTGAAGCTTTCTTT	CSAKSGGRDTEAFF
few	-	TRBV11-2	TRBJ2-1	TGTGCCAGCAGCTTAGAGGGTTCCCCCTGGAATGAGCAGTTCTTC	CASSLEGSPWNEQFF
-	TRBD2	TRBV4-1	TRBJ2-1	TGCGCCAGCAGCCGCGGACTAGCGGGGGCCAGTTACAATGAGCAGTTCTTC	CASSRGLAGASYNEQFF
many	TRBD1	TRBV5-1	TRBJ2-2	TGCGCCAGCAGTTCCGGGACAGTGAACACCGGGGAGCTGTTTTTT	CASSSGTVNTGELFF
few	-	TRBV29-1	TRBJ2-3	TGCAGCGTGAATGGGATCACACGGACAGATACGCAGTATTTT	CSVNGITRTDTQYF
few	TRBD2	TRBV27	TRBJ2-5	TGTGCCAGCAGTGAAAAGCGGGAGTTGAGGGAGACCCAGTACTTC	CASSEKRELRETQYF
-	-	TRBV28	TRBJ2-4	TGTGCCAGCAGTTTTCGGGGCGCGGACATTCAGTACTTC	CASSFRGADIQYF
-	-	TRBV11-2	TRBJ2-5	TGTGCCAGCAGCTTAGATTGGGGCCGGGAGACCCAGTACTTC	CASSLDWGRETQYF
-	TRBD1	TRBV5-6	TRBJ2-3	TGTGCCAGCAGCTTTGGGGACAGGGGGACAGATACGCAGTATTTT	CASSFGDRGTDTQYF
-	-	TRBV24-1	TRBJ2-7	TGTGCCACCAGTGATTTCGGGGTAGGGGAGTACTTC	CATSDFGVGEYF
once	TRBD2	TRBV5-1	TRBJ2-3	TGCGCCAGCAGCTTGACCCCTGCCGGGACTAGCGGGAGGGCAGATACGCAGTATTTT	CASSLTPAGTSGRADTQYF
few	-	TRBV20-1	TRBJ2-3	TGCAGTGCTTCGACTACCTCCCCTAGCACAGATACGCAGTATTTT	CSASTTSPSTDTQYF
-	TRBD1	TRBV5-4	TRBJ2-2	TGTGCCAGCAGCTTGGTGGGACAGGGTTCTACAGGGGAGCTGTTTTTT	CASSLVGQGSTGELFF
many	-	TRBV12-3/TRBV12-4	TRBJ2-1	TGTGCCAGCAGTACTTCAGGGGGGGCATACAATGAGCAGTTCTTC	CASSTSGGAYNEQFF
few	-	TRBV20-1	TRBJ2-3	TGCAGTGCTCAGAGGGTGATCGGCACAGATACGCAGTATTTT	CSAQRVIGTDTQYF
-	-	TRBV12-3/TRBV12-4	TRBJ2-3	TGTGCCAGCAGTTTAGTCCTGACAGATACGCAGTATTTT	CASSLVLTDTQYF
-	-	TRBV3-1	TRBJ2-3	TGTGCCAGCAGCCAAGACGACAGATTCAAGAGGGATACGCAGTATTTT	CASSQDDRFKRDTQYF
few	TRBD2	TRBV5-1	TRBJ2-1	TGCGCCAGCAGCCCAAATACCGGGACTAGCGGAAGGCGGCGGCAGTTCTTC	CASSPNTGTSGRRRQFF
few	-	TRBV29-1	TRBJ2-2	TGCAGCGTTTTGTCACCTATTATCGGGGAGCTGTTTTTT	CSVLSPIIGELFF
-	TRBD2	TRBV11-3	TRBJ2-7	TGTGCCAGCAGCTTAGATGTCACTAGCGGCTCCTACGAGCAGTACTTC	CASSLDVTSGSYEQYF
-	TRBD2	TRBV7-9	TRBJ2-7	TGTGCCAGCAGACCGTCGGGGCCTGCGGGAGGGCCGGGCGAGCAGTACTTC	CASRPSGPAGGPGEQYF
-	-	TRBV7-2	TRBJ2-3	TGTGCCTACGAGAGGGGGCAGTATTTT	CAYERGQYF
few	TRBD2	TRBV9	TRBJ2-3	TGTGCCAGCAGCGTAGGGGCTAGCGGAAGCACAGATACGCAGTATTTT	CASSVGASGSTDTQYF
-	-	TRBV11-3	TRBJ2-6	TGTGCCAGCAGCTTAGTCGCAGGGGTGAGCTCTGGGGCCAACGTCCTGACTTTC	CASSLVAGVSSGANVLTF
-	TRBD2	TRBV10-3	TRBJ2-1	TGTGCCATCAGCCCAGCGGACCCGGGACTAGCCCGCTGGAATGAGCAGTTCTTC	CAISPADPGLARWNEQFF
few	TRBD2	TRBV27	TRBJ2-2	TGTGCCAGCAGTTCACTCCTGGGGGTAGCGGGAGTCCGGAACACCGGGGAGCTGTTTTTT	CASSSLLGVAGVRNTGELFF
few	TRBD2	TRBV24-1	TRBJ2-1	TGTGCCACGAACCCGGGGGGCTCCTACAATGAGCAGTTCTTC	CATNPGGSYNEQFF
-	-	TRBV20-1	TRBJ1-1	TGCAGTGCTAGGGGGGACACTGAAGCTTTCTTT	CSARGDTEAFF
few	-	TRBV29-1	TRBJ1-1	TGCAGCGTTTCGCACGATCAGAACACTGAAGCTTTCTTT	CSVSHDQNTEAFF
-	-	TRBV14	TRBJ1-1	TGTGCCAGCAGCCCAAGGGGTAGGGGCCCTGAAGCTTTCTTT	CASSPRGRGPEAFF
-	-	TRBV5-1	TRBJ2-2	TGCGCCAGCTGGGGGGAAGCCACGAACACCGGGGAGCTGTTTTTT	CASWGEATNTGELFF
-	-	TRBV3-1	TRBJ2-2	TGTGCCAGCAGCCAAGACGGAAAAACCGGGGAGCTGTTTTTT	CASSQDGKTGELFF
-	TRBD2	TRBV5-1	TRBJ2-2	TGCGCCAGCAGCTCGTCTAGCGGGGGAATCGGGGAGCTGTTTTTT	CASSSSSGGIGELFF
few	TRBD1	TRBV27	TRBJ2-3	TGTGCCAGCAGTACCAGGACAGGGCCAGATACGCAGTATTTT	CASSTRTGPDTQYF
few	TRBD1	TRBV6-2/TRBV6-3	TRBJ1-4	TGTGCCAGCAGCCCAGGACAGGTCGATAGTGAAAAACTGTTTTTT	CASSPGQVDSEKLFF